This record concerns one T cell receptor (beta chain) sequence. What it recognizes is unknown. Samples with a second dose at about 4 or about 12 weeks were pooled together. Sequenced by immunoSEQ multiplex PCR; TCRdb stores in-frame clones only, minus some. The sample holds about 120,000 clones, roughly 90% seen once. This record belongs to a study of T cell responses to AZD1222 COVID-19 vaccine. V lost 1 base and J lost 7; bases outside the gene matches: 9. The CDR3 loop spans 17 amino acids. Germline V lookup: CDR1 MNHEY, CDR2 SMNVEV (reference sequence). Findings and caveats of the study: Repertoires in all cases were sampled only once the peak T cell response had passed. Females made up more of the donors, who were largely white British, and clonal diversity may have come out too low. Among those given AZD1222, only five or six were seropositive at baseline.

The receptor's source is an adult who received the AZD1222 COVID-19 vaccine. Specimen: peripheral blood, collected 28 days after the second AZD1222 dose. This chain uses TRBV27 with TRBJ1-6; 8 bases are a match to TRBD1. CDR3 in amino acids: CASSLFVPGQVNSPLHF. The DNA of the CDR3 is TGTGCCAGCAGTTTATTTGTACCGGGACAGGTAAATTCACCCCTCCACTTT.